Sequencing of this T cell receptor (beta chain) was carried out in a study of beta chain features in type 1 diabetes. Whole-study results and caveats: Fewer junction insertions and more nucleotide deletions appeared in type 1 diabetes patients. Whether TCRB rearrangement is influenced by HLA type was left unresolved in this analysis.

Per germline, CDR1 SGHAT and CDR2 FQNNGV. Unmatched junction bases numbered 6, after V lost 1 base and J lost 1 base. CDR3 length: 16 residues. Every isolated RNA sample was fully reverse transcribed, so sequencing captured expressed TCRB transcripts. The study sequenced naive, central memory and regulatory T cell samples to an average of around 3.4 million reads. TCRdb keeps only in-frame clones here, not all; method: immunoSEQ multiplex PCR. The table shows fewer than 900,000 clones, with about a sixth occurring only once. Donors contributed one heparinised blood draw apiece, averaging approximately 120 mL. Notes on this clone: Its specificity is unknown.

The sequencing input was naive CD4+ T cells from blood. The TCR was taken from a woman aged 18 to 35 in good health. The chain has TRBV11-2 and TRBJ2-5; TRBD2 agrees at 7 bases. CDR3 sequence: CASSLVGGPTQETQYF. CDR3 coding DNA: TGTGCCAGCAGCTTAGTGGGAGGGCCGACCCAAGAGACCCAGTACTTC. The full variable domain, in which reference TRBV11-2 and TRBJ2-5 provide the parts outside the CDR3, is EAGVAQSPRYKIIEKRQSVAFWCNPISGHATLYWYQQILGQGPKLLIQFQNNGVVDDSQLPKDRFSAERLKGVDSTLKIQPAKLEDSAVYLCASSLVGGPTQETQYFGPGTRLLVL.